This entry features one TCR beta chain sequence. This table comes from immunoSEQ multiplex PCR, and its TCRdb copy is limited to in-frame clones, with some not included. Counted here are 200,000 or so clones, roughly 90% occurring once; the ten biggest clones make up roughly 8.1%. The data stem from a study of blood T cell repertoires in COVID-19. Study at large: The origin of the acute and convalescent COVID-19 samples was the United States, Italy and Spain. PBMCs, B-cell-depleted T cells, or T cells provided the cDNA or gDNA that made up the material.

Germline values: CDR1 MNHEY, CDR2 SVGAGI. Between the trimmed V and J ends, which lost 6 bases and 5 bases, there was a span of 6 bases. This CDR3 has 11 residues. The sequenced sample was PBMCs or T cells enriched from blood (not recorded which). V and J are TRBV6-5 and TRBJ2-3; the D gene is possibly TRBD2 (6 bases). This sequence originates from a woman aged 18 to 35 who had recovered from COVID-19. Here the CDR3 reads CASRGGDTQYF. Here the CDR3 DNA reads TGTGCCAGCAGGGGGGGAGATACGCAGTATTTT.